The entry below describes one T cell receptor (beta chain). Antigen unknown. V lost 4 bases and J lost 7, with 20 bases in between. CDR3 length: 15 residues. Looked up from germline, CDR1 is SEHNR and CDR2 is FQNEAQ (reference sequence). The data originate from a study of T cell repertoires in cytomegalovirus infection. Study-wide context: Based on public TCR beta signatures, there were indications of CMV infection and of a matching HLA type.

TCRdb re-called the reads with MiXCR, one entry per CDR3 protein. The table includes 200,000 to 250,000 distinct CDR3 sequences, 35% to 40% detected once. J is TRBJ2-7 and V is TRBV7-9; D not resolved. The sequences come from CD8+ T cells from cultured PBMCs, collected from culture after CMV antigen stimulation. The origin of this receptor is a human donor in good health (CMV status not recorded). Some clones in this sample may be carry-over from other donors' samples. The CDR3 is CASSSLLHQSSEQYF. The CDR3 DNA reads as TGTGCCAGCAGCTCGCTGCTGCACCAATCTTCGGAGCAGTACTTC.